The next 23 T cell receptor beta chains were all read from a single sample in a study of T cells in Graves' hyperthyroidism and ophthalmopathy. Authors of the study amplified TCR beta CDR3 regions from RNA transcripts. In the first-round RT-PCR of the TCR CDR3, the HTBI primer set was used. TCRdb re-called the multiplex PCR reads with MiXCR, one entry per CDR3 protein. The table records roughly 500,000 distinct CDR3 sequences, 46% of them present only once. Sequenced sample: peripheral blood or thyroid tissue (not recorded which). Receptors originate from an adult woman with Graves' disease, either hyperthyroidism or ophthalmopathy (not recorded which).

About this clonotype: Compared with germline, one end of the junction differs, possibly owing to a read error. The chain links TRBV7-9 to TRBJ2-1; D gene ambiguous. The CDR3 is made up of 14 amino acids. The germline V gene encodes CDR1 SEHNR and CDR2 FQNEAQ (reference sequence). The CDR3 sequence is CASSEQGSYNEQFF. CDR3 DNA: TGCGCCAGCAGTGAGCAAGGCTCCTACAATGAGCAGTTCTTC.

The CDR3 DNA follows: TGTGCCAGCAGCACCAGACAGGGGAAAGAGACCCAGTACTTC. As protein: CASSTRQGKETQYF. The V gene is TRBV7-8, the J gene TRBJ2-5, with 8 nucleotides matching TRBD1. This CDR3 contains 14 residues. Per germline, CDR1 SGHVS and CDR2 FQNEAQ. Trimming took 5 bases from V and 3 from J; bases not matched to a gene: 5.

The V and J genes are TRBV6-5 and TRBJ1-6; 7 bases line up with TRBD1. CDR1 and CDR2 (germline): MNHEY, SVGAGI. V lost 0 bases to trimming and J lost 7 bases; unmatched junction nucleotides: 6. The CDR3 loop spans 16 amino acids. The CDR3 is CASSYSRGQGNSPLHF. CDR3 DNA sequence: TGTGCCAGCAGTTACTCGAGGGGGCAAGGGAATTCACCCCTCCACTTT.

At least ten counts were recorded for this clonotype. The genes are TRBV20-1 and TRBJ1-5; a possible D gene is TRBD1 (6 bases). Germline loops: CDR1 DFQATT, CDR2 SNEGSKA (reference sequence). The CDR3 covers 15 residues. The V gene lost 5 bases and the J gene lost 0 bases, with 14 bases spanning the gap. Here the CDR3 DNA reads TGCAGTGCTTCGCCGGGACACAATAGCAATCAGCCCCAGCATTTT. Its translation is CSASPGHNSNQPQHF.

The chain links TRBV10-3 to TRBJ1-1; 9 bases align to TRBD1. CDR1 is ENHRY and CDR2 is SYGVKD in the germline V gene. There are 16 residues in the CDR3. V shed 10 bases and J 2 bases; nucleotides not matched to a gene: 14. The CDR3 region is CASASGPGQGNTEAFF. Here the CDR3 DNA reads TGTGCCAGTGCCTCAGGGCCGGGACAGGGAAACACTGAAGCTTTCTTT.

The gene calls are TRBV10-3 and TRBJ1-3; TRBD1 is a possible D gene (6 bases). CDR3 length: 15 amino acids. V was trimmed by 3 bases and J by 0 bases, leaving 9 bases between them. From germline, CDR1 is ENHRY and CDR2 SYGVKD. The CDR3 DNA follows: TGTGCCATCAGTGAAACAGGGATCTCTGGAAACACCATATATTTT. Translated, it gives CAISETGISGNTIYF.

This clonotype was observed many times. The rearrangement links TRBV6-1 to TRBJ2-5; D is uncertain. CDR3 size: 12 residues. CDR1 and CDR2 from the germline V gene are MNHNS and SASEGT. Trimming removed 11 bases at V and 3 bases at J, with 13 bases between. DNA for the CDR3: TGTGCCGGGCGAGGATTGGAAGAGACCCAGTACTTC. Translated: CAGRGLEETQYF.

Ten or more counts support this clonotype. This chain uses TRBV7-2 with TRBJ2-7, with 8 bases fitting TRBD1. The CDR3 sequence is 14 residues long. J lost 4 bases, V lost 3 bases, and 5 bases had no gene match. Germline CDR1 is SGHTA and CDR2 is FQGNSA. CDR3 bases: TGTGCCAGCAGCTTCAGGGGGCGCGGATACGAGCAGTACTTC. It yields the protein CASSFRGRGYEQYF.

This clonotype was picked up a small number of times. The rearrangement links TRBV29-1 to TRBJ2-6, with D uncertain. This CDR3 is 13 amino acids long. Germline V gene data show CDR1 as SQVTM and CDR2 as ANQGSEA. V was cut by 1 base and J by 7 bases, with 8 bases left in between. The CDR3 spells CSVEGPGANVLTF. CDR3 coding DNA: TGCAGCGTTGAAGGCCCCGGAGCCAACGTCCTGACTTTC. The complete variable domain, with remaining parts taken from reference TRBV29-1 and TRBJ2-6, reads SAVISQKPSRDICQRGTSLTIQCQVDSQVTMMFWYRQQPGQSLTLIATANQGSEATYESGFVIDKFPISRPNLTFSTLTVSNMSPEDSSIYLCSVEGPGANVLTFGAGSRLTVL.

The gene calls are TRBV29-1 and TRBJ2-5, with D possibly called TRBD1 or TRBD2 (5 bases each). Per the germline V gene, CDR1 is SQVTM and CDR2 is ANQGSEA. With 6 bases removed from V and 4 bases from J, the gap between germline ends came to 21 bases. The CDR3 consists of 15 residues. Here the CDR3 reads CSVPEWGSVGETQYF. Here the CDR3 DNA reads TGCAGCGTACCCGAGTGGGGGTCGGTGGGAGAGACCCAGTACTTC.

J is TRBJ2-2 and V is TRBV5-1; 7 bases fit TRBD2. From germline, CDR1 is SGHRS and CDR2 YFSETQ. The CDR3 is 15 amino acids. CDR3 in amino acids: CAHPGTSVNTGELFF. In DNA, the CDR3 is TGCGCACACCCCGGAACTAGCGTGAACACCGGGGAGCTGTTTTTT. The entire variable domain, with the rest obtained from reference TRBV5-1 and TRBJ2-2, is as follows: KAGVTQTPRYLIKTRGQQVTLSCSPISGHRSVSWYQQTPGQGLQFLFEYFSETQRNKGNFPGRFSGRQFSNSRSEMNVSTLELGDSALYLCAHPGTSVNTGELFFGEGSRLTVL.

This clonotype came up many times. The genes are TRBV5-1 and TRBJ2-7, with a weak D call TRBD1 (6 bases). V was trimmed by 5 bases and J by 3 bases, leaving 18 bases between them. This CDR3 has 15 residues. The germline CDR1 and CDR2 sequences are SGHRS and YFSETQ. The CDR3: CASRHRDTGNYEQYF. DNA of the CDR3: TGCGCCAGCAGACATCGGGACACGGGGAACTACGAGCAGTACTTC.

This clonotype showed up many times. This rearrangement joins TRBV5-1 to TRBJ2-7; 8 positions agree with TRBD2. The J segment lost 7 bases and the V segment lost 4 bases, leaving 10 bases of the junction unmatched. Germline V gene sequence: CDR1 SGHRS, CDR2 YFSETQ. This CDR3 contains 14 residues. CDR3 region: CASSQGLVRGEQYF. The DNA of the CDR3 is TGCGCCAGCAGCCAGGGACTAGTGAGAGGGGAGCAGTACTTC.

This clonotype was counted a few times. V is TRBV10-3 and J is TRBJ1-5; D gene ambiguous. CDR1 ENHRY and CDR2 SYGVKD come from the germline V gene. This CDR3 contains 15 residues. With 4 bases removed from V and 2 bases from J, the gap between germline ends came to 12 bases. The CDR3 region is CAISAGERGNQPQHF. CDR3 nucleotides: TGTGCCATCAGTGCTGGGGAACGCGGCAATCAGCCCCAGCATTTT.

The table lists this clonotype with many counts. The rearrangement uses TRBV28 and TRBJ1-2; maybe TRBD1 (5 bases). This CDR3 is 12 amino acids long. CDR1 MDHEN and CDR2 SYDVKM come from the germline V gene. V was shortened by 6 bases and J by 5 bases, with 10 bases between the two germline ends. The CDR3: CASSPRQYGYTF. CDR3 bases: TGTGCCAGCAGCCCTAGACAGTATGGCTACACCTTC.

The rearrangement uses TRBV19 and TRBJ1-5; D is uncertain. Germline CDR1 is LNHDA and CDR2 is SQIVND (reference sequence). The CDR3 runs to 14 residues. V gave up 3 bases and J gave up 0 bases, with 6 bases separating them. Here the CDR3 DNA reads TGTGCCAGTAGTATGATGGATAGCAATCAGCCCCAGCATTTT. Its translation is CASSMMDSNQPQHF.

The V gene is TRBV2, the J gene TRBJ1-2; 8 bases are a match to TRBD1. Germline V lookup: CDR1 SNHLY, CDR2 FYNNEI. The CDR3 is 17 amino acids. V shed 4 bases, J shed 0 bases, and the junction held 10 bases outside the gene matches. The CDR3 region has the DNA TGTGCCAGCAGTGGGGGAGACAGGGGATTAGCTAACTATGGCTACACCTTC. It is translated as CASSGGDRGLANYGYTF. Based on the CDR3 plus reference TRBV2 and TRBJ1-2, the full variable domain is EPEVTQTPSHQVTQMGQEVILRCVPISNHLYFYWYRQILGQKVEFLVSFYNNEISEKSEIFDDQFSVERPDGSNFTLKIRSTKLEDSAMYFCASSGGDRGLANYGYTFGSGTRLTVV.

This clonotype was seen repeatedly, ten times or more. The V and J genes are TRBV5-5 and TRBJ2-7, with 7 bases lining up with TRBD1. Looked up from germline, CDR1 is SGHKS and CDR2 is YYEKEE (reference sequence). V trimming: 2 bases; J trimming: 2 bases; junction bases outside the gene matches: 7. The CDR3 extends over 15 amino acids. CDR3 sequence: CASSFSGTATYEQYF. The DNA of the CDR3 is TGTGCCAGCAGCTTTTCCGGGACAGCAACCTACGAGCAGTACTTC. Full variable domain (outside the CDR3, taken from reference TRBV5-5 and TRBJ2-7): DAGVTQSPTHLIKTRGQQVTLRCSPISGHKSVSWYQQVLGQGPQFIFQYYEKEERGRGNFPDRFSARQFPNYSSELNVNALLLGDSALYLCASSFSGTATYEQYFGPGTRLTVT.

This clonotype has ten or more counts. The gene calls are TRBV5-1 and TRBJ2-7; D is unresolved. Germline V gives CDR1 SGHRS, CDR2 YFSETQ. V was shortened by 0 bases and J by 0 bases, with 7 bases between the two germline ends. The CDR3 loop spans 14 amino acids. CDR3 coding DNA: TGCGCCAGCAGCTTGGCGGTTAACTCCTACGAGCAGTACTTC. Protein: CASSLAVNSYEQYF. The complete variable domain, with remaining parts taken from reference TRBV5-1 and TRBJ2-7, reads KAGVTQTPRYLIKTRGQQVTLSCSPISGHRSVSWYQQTPGQGLQFLFEYFSETQRNKGNFPGRFSGRQFSNSRSEMNVSTLELGDSALYLCASSLAVNSYEQYFGPGTRLTVT.

V and J are TRBV29-1 and TRBJ2-7; TRBD1 aligns across 12 bases. Germline trimming cut 8 bases from V and 4 bases from J; bases unmatched to any gene: 9. This CDR3 spans 14 amino acids. Germline assignment: CDR1 SQVTM and CDR2 ANQGSEA. In nucleotides, the CDR3 is TGCAGCAGTGAAGGGACAGGGGGCAGGTACGAGCAGTACTTC. Protein: CSSEGTGGRYEQYF.

This clonotype was seen many times. The chain employs TRBV7-6 and TRBJ2-7, with TRBD1 matching over 11 bases. This CDR3 has 14 residues. Unmatched junction bases numbered 3, after V lost 4 bases and J lost 4 bases. The germline V gene has CDR1 SGHVS and CDR2 FNYEAQ. CDR3 in DNA: TGTGCCAGCAGCTGGGGACAGGGGGGATACGAGCAGTACTTC. This encodes CASSWGQGGYEQYF.

The V call is TRBV28, the J call TRBJ1-5, with D possibly matching TRBD1 (5 bases). The CDR3 is 14 amino acids. Trimming took off 7 bases at V and 6 bases at J, with 16 bases between the two ends. CDR1 and CDR2 from the germline V gene are MDHEN and SYDVKM. CDR3 sequence reads: CASITGGKVQPQHF. CDR3 coding DNA: TGTGCCAGCATCACTGGGGGGAAAGTTCAGCCCCAGCATTTT.

As regards this clonotype: Relative to the germline gene, one junction end is altered; a read error may explain this. CDR3 sequence reads: CATSEAGKETRYF. The CDR3 coding sequence is TGTGCCACCAGTGAAGCGGGGAAAGAGACCCGGTACTTC. V usage is TRBV24-1 and J usage is TRBJ2-5, with 7 bases lining up with TRBD2. This CDR3 has 13 amino acids. CDR1 is KGHDR and CDR2 is SFDVKD in the germline V gene.